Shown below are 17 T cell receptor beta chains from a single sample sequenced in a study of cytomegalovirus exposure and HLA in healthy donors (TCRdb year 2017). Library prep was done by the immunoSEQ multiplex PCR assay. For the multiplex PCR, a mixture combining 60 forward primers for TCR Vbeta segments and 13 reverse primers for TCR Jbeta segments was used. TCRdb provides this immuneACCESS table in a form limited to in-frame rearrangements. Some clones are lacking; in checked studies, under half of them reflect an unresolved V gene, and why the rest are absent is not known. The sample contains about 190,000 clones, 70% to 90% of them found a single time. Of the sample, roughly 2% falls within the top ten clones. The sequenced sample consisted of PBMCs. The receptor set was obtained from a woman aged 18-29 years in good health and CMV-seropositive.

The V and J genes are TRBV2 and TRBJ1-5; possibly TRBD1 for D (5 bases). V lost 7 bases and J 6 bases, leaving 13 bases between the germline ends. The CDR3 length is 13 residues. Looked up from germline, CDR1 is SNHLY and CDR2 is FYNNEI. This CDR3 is CASTGGGGQPQHF. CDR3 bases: TGTGCCAGCACGGGGGGGGGAGGTCAGCCCCAGCATTTT.

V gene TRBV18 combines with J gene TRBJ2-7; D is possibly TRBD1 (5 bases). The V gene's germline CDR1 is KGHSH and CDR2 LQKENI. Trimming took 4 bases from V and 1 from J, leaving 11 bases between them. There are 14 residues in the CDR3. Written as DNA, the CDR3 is TGTGCCAGCTCACGGCAGGGTTGGTCCTACGAGCAGTACTTC. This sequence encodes CASSRQGWSYEQYF.

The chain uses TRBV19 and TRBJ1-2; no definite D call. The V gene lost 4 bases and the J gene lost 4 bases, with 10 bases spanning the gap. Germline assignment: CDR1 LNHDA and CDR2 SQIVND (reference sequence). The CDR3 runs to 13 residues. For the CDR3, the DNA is TGTGCCAGTAGTACGTCCGGGGTCTATGGCTACACCTTC. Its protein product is CASSTSGVYGYTF.

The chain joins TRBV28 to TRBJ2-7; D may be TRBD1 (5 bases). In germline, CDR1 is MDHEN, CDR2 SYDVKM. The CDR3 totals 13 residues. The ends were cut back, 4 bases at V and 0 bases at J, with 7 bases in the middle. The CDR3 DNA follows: TGTGCCAGCAGTTCCACAGGCTCCTACGAGCAGTACTTC. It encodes CASSSTGSYEQYF.

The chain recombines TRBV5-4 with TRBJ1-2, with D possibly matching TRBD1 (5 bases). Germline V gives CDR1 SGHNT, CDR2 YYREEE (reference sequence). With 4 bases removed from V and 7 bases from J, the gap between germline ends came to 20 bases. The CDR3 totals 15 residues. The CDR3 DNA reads TGTGCCAGCAGCGCTACCGAACAGGTTTCGTCTGGCTACACCTTC. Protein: CASSATEQVSSGYTF.

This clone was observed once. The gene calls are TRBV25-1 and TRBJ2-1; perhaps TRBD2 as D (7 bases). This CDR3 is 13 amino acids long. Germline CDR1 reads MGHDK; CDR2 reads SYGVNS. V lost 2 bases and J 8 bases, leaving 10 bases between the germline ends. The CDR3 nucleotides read TGTGCCAGCAGTGAAAGGGGGAGGGATGAGCAGTTCTTC. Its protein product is CASSERGRDEQFF.

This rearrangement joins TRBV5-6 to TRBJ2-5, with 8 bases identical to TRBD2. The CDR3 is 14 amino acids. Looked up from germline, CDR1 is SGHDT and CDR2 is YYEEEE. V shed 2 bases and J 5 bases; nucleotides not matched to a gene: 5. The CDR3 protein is CASSFLLADETQYF. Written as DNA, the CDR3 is TGTGCCAGCAGCTTTCTACTAGCGGACGAGACCCAGTACTTC.

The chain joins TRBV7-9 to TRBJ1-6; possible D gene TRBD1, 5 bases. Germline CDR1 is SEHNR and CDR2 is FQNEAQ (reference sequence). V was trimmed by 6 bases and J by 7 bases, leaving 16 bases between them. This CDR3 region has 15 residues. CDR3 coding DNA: TGTGCCAGCAGGCCGGGTGGGGCGCACAATTCACCCCTCCACTTT. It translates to CASRPGGAHNSPLHF.

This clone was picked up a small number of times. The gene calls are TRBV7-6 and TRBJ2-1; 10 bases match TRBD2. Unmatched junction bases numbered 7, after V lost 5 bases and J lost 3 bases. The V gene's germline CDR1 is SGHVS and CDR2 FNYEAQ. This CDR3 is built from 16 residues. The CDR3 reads CASSHPSGGDYNEQFF. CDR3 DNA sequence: TGTGCCAGCAGCCATCCCAGCGGGGGGGACTACAATGAGCAGTTCTTC.

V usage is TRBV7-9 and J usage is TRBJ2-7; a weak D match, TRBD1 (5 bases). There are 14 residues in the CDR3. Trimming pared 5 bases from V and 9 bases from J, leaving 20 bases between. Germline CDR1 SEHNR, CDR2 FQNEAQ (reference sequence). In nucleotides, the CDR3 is TGTGCCAGCAGCCCGACCCAGACAGTTTCTGGGCAGTACGTC. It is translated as CASSPTQTVSGQYV.

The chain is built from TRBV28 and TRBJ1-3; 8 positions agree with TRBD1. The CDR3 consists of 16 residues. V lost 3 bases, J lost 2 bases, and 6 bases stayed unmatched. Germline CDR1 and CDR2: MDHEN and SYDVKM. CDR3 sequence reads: CASSFRTGYAGNTIYF. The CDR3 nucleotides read TGTGCCAGCAGTTTCCGGACAGGGTATGCTGGAAACACCATATATTTT.

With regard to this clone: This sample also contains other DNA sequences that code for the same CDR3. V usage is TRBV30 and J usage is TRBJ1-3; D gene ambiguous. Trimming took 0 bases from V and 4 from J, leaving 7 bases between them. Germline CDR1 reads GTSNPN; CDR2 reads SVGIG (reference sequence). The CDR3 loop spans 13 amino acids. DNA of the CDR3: TGTGCCTGGAGTGTACGGAGCGGAAACACCATATATTTT. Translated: CAWSVRSGNTIYF.

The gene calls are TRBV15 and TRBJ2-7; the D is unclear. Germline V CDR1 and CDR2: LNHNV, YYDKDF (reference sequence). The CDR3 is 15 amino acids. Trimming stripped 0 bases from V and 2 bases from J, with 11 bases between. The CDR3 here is CATSREARSPYEQYF. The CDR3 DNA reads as TGTGCCACCAGCAGAGAGGCCAGGTCCCCCTACGAGCAGTACTTC.

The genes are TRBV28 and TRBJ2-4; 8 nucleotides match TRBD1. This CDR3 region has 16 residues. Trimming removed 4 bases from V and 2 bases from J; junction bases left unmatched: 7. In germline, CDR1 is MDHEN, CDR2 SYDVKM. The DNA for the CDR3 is TGTGCCAGCAGTTCAACCCAGGGGGCGTCCAAAAACATTCAGTACTTC. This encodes CASSSTQGASKNIQYF.

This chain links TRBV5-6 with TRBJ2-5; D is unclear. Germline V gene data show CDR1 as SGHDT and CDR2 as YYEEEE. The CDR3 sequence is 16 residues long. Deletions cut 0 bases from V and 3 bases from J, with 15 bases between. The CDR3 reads CASSLGALRFEETQYF. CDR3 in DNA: TGTGCCAGCAGCTTGGGGGCCCTCAGGTTCGAAGAGACCCAGTACTTC.

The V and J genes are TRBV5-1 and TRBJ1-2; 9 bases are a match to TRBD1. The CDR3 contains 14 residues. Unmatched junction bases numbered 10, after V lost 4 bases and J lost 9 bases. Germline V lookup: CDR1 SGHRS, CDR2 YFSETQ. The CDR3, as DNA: TGCGCCAGCAGCGAGAACCCCGGGACAGGGCGCTACACCTTC. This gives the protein CASSENPGTGRYTF.

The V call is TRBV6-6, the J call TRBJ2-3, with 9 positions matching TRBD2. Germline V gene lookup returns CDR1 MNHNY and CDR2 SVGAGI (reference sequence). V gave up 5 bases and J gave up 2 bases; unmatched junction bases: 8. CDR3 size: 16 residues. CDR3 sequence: CASSPGLAMSTDTQYF. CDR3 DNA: TGTGCCAGCAGTCCCGGACTAGCGATGTCCACAGATACGCAGTATTTT.